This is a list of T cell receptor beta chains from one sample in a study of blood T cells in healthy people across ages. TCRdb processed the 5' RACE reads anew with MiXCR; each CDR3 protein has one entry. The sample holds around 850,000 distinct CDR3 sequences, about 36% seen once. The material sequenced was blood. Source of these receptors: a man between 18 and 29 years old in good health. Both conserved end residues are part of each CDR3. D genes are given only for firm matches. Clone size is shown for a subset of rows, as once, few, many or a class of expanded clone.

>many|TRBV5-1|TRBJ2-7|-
TGCGCCAGCAGCCATCCAGGTTACGAGCAGTACTTC
CASSHPGYEQYF
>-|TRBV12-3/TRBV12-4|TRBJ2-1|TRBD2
TGTGCCAGCAGTGAGACGGGCTCACTAGCGGGGGGACAGGAGACCCAGTTCTTC
CASSETGSLAGGQETQFF
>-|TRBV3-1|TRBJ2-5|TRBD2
TGTGCCAGCACCCTGCGGGAGCGGGAGACCCAGTACTTC
CASTLRERETQYF
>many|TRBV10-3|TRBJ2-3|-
TGTGCCATCAGTGAGGCGGACCTCACAGATACGCAGTATTTT
CAISEADLTDTQYF
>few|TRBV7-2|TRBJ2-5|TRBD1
TGTGCCAGCAGAGAGGGAGATGGCAGGGGGTACCAAGAGACCCAGTACTTC
CASREGDGRGYQETQYF
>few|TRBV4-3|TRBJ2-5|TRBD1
TGCGCCAGCAGCCAAGGAACGGACAGGGAAGAGACCCAGTACTTC
CASSQGTDREETQYF
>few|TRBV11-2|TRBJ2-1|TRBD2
TGTGCCAGCAGCTTCCCAGGACTAGAAGGATCATTCAGTGAGCAGTTCTTC
CASSFPGLEGSFSEQFF
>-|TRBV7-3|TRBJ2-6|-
TGTGCCAGCAGCTTACTCGGAGGTGGGGCCAACGTCCTGACTTTC
CASSLLGGGANVLTF
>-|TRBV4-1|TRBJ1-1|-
TGCGCCAGCAGCCAAACTGAGAACGCTGAAGCTTTCTTT
CASSQTENAEAFF
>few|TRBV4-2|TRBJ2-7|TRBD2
TGTGCCAGCAGCCAAGAGGTTCTAGCGGGGGGCACTAGCTCCTACAATGAGCAGTACTTC
CASSQEVLAGGTSSYNEQYF
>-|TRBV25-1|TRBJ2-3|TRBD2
TGTGCCAGCAGCGCTTCACCGGGGCGGGGGGACTATAGCGCAGATACGCAGTATTTT
CASSASPGRGDYSADTQYF
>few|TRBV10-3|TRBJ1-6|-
TGTGCCATCGCGGCAGACCCCTATAATTCACCCCCCCACTTT
CAIAADPYNSPPHF
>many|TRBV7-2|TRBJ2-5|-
TGTGCCAGCAGCTTAGTGGCCGACAGGATAGGACGAGAGACCCAGTACTTC
CASSLVADRIGRETQYF
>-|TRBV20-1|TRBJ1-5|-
TGCAGTGTCACGGGGGGCGGGGGCAATCAGCCCCAGCATTTT
CSVTGGGGNQPQHF
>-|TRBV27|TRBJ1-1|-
TGTGCCAGCAGTTTTAGGGCCCTCGACACTGAAGCTTTCTTT
CASSFRALDTEAFF